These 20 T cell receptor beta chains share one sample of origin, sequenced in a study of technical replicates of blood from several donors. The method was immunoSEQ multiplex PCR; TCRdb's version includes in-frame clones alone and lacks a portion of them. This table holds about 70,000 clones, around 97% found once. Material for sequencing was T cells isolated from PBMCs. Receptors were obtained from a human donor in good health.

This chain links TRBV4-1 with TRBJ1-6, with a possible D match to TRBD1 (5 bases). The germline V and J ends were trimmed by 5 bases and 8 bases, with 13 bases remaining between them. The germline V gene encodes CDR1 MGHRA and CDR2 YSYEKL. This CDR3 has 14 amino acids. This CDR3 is CASSKRAGDSPLHF. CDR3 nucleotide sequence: TGCGCCAGCAGCAAAAGGGCGGGGGATTCACCCCTCCACTTT.

CDR3 bases: TGTGCCAGCAGCCAAATTTCCCCGACTCTGCGGGAGTTCGAAAGCGGGGAGCTGTTTTTT. Encoded protein: CASSQISPTLREFESGELFF. This chain connects TRBV14 to TRBJ2-2; 7 bases map to TRBD2. The V gene's germline CDR1 is SGHDN and CDR2 FVKESK. J lost 7 bases, V lost 2 bases, and 22 bases had no gene match. The CDR3 contains 20 residues. Using reference TRBV14 and TRBJ2-2 for the parts outside the CDR3, the full variable domain is EAGVTQFPSHSVIEKGQTVTLRCDPISGHDNLYWYRRVMGKEIKFLLHFVKESKQDESGMPNNRFLAERTGGTYSTLKVQPAELEDSGVYFCASSQISPTLREFESGELFFGEGSRLTVL.

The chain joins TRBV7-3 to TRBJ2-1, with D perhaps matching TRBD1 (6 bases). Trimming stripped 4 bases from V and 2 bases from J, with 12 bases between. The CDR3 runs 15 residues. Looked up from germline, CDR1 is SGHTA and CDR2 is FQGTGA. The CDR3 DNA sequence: TGTGCCAGCAGCTCACCACAGGGTGCCTACAATGAGCAGTTCTTC. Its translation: CASSSPQGAYNEQFF.

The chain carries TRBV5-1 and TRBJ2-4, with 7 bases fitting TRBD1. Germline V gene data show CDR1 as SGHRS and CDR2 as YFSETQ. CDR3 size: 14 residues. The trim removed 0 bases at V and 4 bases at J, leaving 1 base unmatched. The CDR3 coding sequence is TGCGCCAGCAGCTTGGAGGGACAGAAAAACATTCAGTACTTC. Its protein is CASSLEGQKNIQYF.

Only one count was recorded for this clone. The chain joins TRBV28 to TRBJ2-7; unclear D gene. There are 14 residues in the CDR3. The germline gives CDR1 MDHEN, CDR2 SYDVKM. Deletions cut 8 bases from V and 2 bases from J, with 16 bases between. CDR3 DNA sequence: TGTGCCAGCTCTACCGCTGGCCAGGCCTACGAGCAGTACTTC. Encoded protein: CASSTAGQAYEQYF.

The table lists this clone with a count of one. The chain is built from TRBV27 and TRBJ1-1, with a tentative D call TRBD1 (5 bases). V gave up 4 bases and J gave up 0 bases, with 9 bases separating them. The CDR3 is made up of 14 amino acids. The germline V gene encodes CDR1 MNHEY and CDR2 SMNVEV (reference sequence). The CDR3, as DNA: TGTGCCAGCAGTTCAAGGGGAATGAACACTGAAGCTTTCTTT. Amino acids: CASSSRGMNTEAFF.

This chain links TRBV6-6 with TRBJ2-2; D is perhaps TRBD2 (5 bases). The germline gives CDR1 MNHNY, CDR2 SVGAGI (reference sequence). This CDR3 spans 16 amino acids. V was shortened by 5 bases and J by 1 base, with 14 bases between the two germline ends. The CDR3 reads CASSPHPGLNTGELFF. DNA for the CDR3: TGTGCCAGCAGTCCCCATCCCGGACTGAACACCGGGGAGCTGTTTTTT.

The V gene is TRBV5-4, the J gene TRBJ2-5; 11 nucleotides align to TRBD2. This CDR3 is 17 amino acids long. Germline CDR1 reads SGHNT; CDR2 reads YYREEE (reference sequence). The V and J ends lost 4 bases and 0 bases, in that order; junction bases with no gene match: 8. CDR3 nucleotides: TGTGCCAGCAGCCCCAGGACTAGCGGGCAGTACCAAGAGACCCAGTACTTC. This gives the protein CASSPRTSGQYQETQYF.

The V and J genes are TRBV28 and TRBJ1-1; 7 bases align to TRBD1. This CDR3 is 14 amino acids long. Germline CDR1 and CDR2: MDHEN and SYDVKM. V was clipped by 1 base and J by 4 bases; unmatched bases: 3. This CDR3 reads CASSLSPGGTEAFF. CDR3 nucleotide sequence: TGTGCCAGCAGTTTATCCCCAGGGGGCACTGAAGCTTTCTTT. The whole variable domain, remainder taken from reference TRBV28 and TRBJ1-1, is DVKVTQSSRYLVKRTGEKVFLECVQDMDHENMFWYRQDPGLGLRLIYFSYDVKMKEKGDIPEGYSVSREKKERFSLILESASTNQTSMYLCASSLSPGGTEAFFGQGTRLTVV.

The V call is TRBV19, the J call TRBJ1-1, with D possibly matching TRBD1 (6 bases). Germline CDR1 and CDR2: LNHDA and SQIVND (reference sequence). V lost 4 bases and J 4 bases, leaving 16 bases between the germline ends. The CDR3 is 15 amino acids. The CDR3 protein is CASSRSGGSVTEAFF. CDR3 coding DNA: TGTGCCAGTAGTAGAAGTGGGGGCTCGGTCACTGAAGCTTTCTTT.

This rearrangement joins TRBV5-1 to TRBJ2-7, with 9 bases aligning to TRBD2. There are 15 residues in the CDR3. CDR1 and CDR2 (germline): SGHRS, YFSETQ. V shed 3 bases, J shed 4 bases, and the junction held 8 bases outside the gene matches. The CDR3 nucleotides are TGCGCCAGCAGCTCCGGGACTAGCAGCGGGTACGAGCAGTACTTC. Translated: CASSSGTSSGYEQYF.

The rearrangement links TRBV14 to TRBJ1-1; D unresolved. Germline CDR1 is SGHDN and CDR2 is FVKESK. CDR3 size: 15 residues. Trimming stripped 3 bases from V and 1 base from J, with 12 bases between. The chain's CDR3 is CASSQGGQWNTEAFF. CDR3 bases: TGTGCCAGCAGCCAGGGAGGCCAGTGGAACACTGAAGCTTTCTTT.

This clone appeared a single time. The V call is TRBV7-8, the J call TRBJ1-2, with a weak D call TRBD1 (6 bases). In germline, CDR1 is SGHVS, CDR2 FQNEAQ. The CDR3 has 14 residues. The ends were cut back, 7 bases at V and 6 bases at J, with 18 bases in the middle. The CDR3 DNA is TGTGCCAGCACCTTCTTCGGGGGGGGGCATGGCTACACCTTC. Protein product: CASTFFGGGHGYTF.

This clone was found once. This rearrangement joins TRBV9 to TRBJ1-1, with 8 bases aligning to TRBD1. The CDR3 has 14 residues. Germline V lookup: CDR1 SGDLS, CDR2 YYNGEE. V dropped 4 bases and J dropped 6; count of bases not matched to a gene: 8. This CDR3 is CASSPDRALPEAFF. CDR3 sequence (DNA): TGTGCCAGCAGCCCGGACAGGGCTCTCCCTGAAGCTTTCTTT.

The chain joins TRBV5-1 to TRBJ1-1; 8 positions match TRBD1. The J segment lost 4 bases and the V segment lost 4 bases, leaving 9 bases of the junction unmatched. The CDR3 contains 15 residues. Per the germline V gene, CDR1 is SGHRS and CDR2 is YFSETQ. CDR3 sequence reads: CASSPQGARFTEAFF. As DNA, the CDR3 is TGCGCCAGCAGCCCCCAGGGGGCGCGTTTCACTGAAGCTTTCTTT. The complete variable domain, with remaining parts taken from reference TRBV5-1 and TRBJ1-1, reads KAGVTQTPRYLIKTRGQQVTLSCSPISGHRSVSWYQQTPGQGLQFLFEYFSETQRNKGNFPGRFSGRQFSNSRSEMNVSTLELGDSALYLCASSPQGARFTEAFFGQGTRLTVV.

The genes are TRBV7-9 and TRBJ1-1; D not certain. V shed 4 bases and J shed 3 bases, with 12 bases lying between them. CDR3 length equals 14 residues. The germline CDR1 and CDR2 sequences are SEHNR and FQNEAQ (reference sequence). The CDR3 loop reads CASSSRAEDTEAFF. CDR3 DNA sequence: TGTGCCAGCAGCTCCCGGGCGGAGGACACTGAAGCTTTCTTT.

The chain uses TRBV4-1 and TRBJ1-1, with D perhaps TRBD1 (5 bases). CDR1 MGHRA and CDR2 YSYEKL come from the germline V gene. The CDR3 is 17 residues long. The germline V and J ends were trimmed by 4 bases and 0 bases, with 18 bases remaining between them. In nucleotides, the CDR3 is TGCGCCAGCAGCCTAAGCGGGGGTCATATCATGAACACTGAAGCTTTCTTT. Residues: CASSLSGGHIMNTEAFF.

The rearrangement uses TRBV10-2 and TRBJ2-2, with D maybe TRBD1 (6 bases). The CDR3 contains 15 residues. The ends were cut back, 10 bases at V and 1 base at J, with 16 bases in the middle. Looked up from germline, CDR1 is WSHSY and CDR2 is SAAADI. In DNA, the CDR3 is TGCGCCACTGTCACCGACAGGAGGAACACCGGGGAGCTGTTTTTT. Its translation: CATVTDRRNTGELFF.

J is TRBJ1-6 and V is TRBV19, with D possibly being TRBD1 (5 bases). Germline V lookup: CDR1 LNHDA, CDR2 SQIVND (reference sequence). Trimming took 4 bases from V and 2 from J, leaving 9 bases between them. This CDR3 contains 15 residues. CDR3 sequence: CASSNVTAYNSPLHF. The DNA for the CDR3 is TGTGCCAGTAGTAACGTGACAGCCTATAATTCACCCCTCCACTTT.

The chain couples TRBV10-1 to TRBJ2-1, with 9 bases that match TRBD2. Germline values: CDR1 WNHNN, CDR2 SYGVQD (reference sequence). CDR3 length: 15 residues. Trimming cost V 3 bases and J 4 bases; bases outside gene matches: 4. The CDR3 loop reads CASSDSAGGYNEQFF. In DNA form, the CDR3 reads TGCGCCAGCAGTGACTCTGCGGGAGGGTACAATGAGCAGTTCTTC.